This TCR beta chain is from a study of T cells after yellow fever vaccination. Germline trimming cut 3 bases from V and 1 base from J; bases unmatched to any gene: 10. The CDR3 runs to 18 residues. Germline V CDR1 and CDR2: SGHAT, FQNNGV. From the 5' RACE reads, TCRdb called clonotypes with MiXCR, one entry per CDR3 protein. The repertoire holds approximately 250,000 distinct CDR3 sequences, 5.2% seen once, with around 3.3% in the top ten. There are a few counts of this clonotype. The clonotype was recovered from a man younger than 30 who received the YFV17D yellow fever vaccine. The V and J genes are TRBV11-2 and TRBJ2-7, with 12 nucleotides matching TRBD2. Here the sequenced sample was CD4+ T cells sorted from PBMCs, taken on the day of the yellow fever booster vaccination. The CDR3 sequence: CASSFWTSGASYSYEQYF. CDR3 DNA: TGTGCCAGCAGCTTCTGGACTAGCGGGGCCTCCTATTCCTACGAGCAGTACTTC.